The clone carrying this T cell receptor (beta chain) occurred many times. The V end lost 0 bases, the J end lost 11 bases, and 14 bases lay between the germline ends. Germline V gene sequence: CDR1 DFQATT, CDR2 SNEGSKA (reference sequence). The CDR3 is made up of 13 amino acids. The entry originates in a study of CD8 T cells in ankylosing spondylitis. MiXCR, applied by TCRdb to the 5' RACE reads, yields one record per CDR3 protein. The sample holds 210,000 or so distinct CDR3 sequences, over 7% seen once. This chain joins TRBV20-1 and TRBJ1-5; no clear D gene. The sample was blood, either unsorted or a sorted T cell fraction (not recorded which). This clonotype was obtained from a female donor with ankylosing spondylitis or in good health (not recorded which). The CDR3 nucleotides read TGCAGTGCTAGAGATCCTGTAATGGGAGCCCAGCATTTT. Translation gives CSARDPVMGAQHF.